Below, 18 T cell receptor beta chains from the same sample are listed, as sequenced in a study of cytomegalovirus exposure and HLA in healthy donors. Primers: 60 Vbeta forward and 13 Jbeta reverse. Measured with immunoSEQ multiplex PCR; TCRdb has only the in-frame clones, and not every one. This table lists 100,000 to 150,000 clones. Material for sequencing was PBMCs. These TCRs come from a man younger than 30 in good health and CMV-seronegative.

The gene calls are TRBV5-7 and TRBJ2-1; D is unclear. Being an ORF, TRBV5-7 has a function that is uncertain. The CDR3 loop spans 13 amino acids. Deletions cut 2 bases from V and 5 bases from J, with 8 bases between. The CDR3 loop reads CASSFGRNNEQFF. Written as DNA, the CDR3 is TGTGCCAGCAGCTTCGGCAGGAACAATGAGCAGTTCTTC.

The V gene is TRBV30, the J gene TRBJ1-4, with D tentatively TRBD1 (6 bases). Germline CDR1 reads GTSNPN; CDR2 reads SVGIG (reference sequence). V lost 6 bases and J 6 bases, leaving 14 bases between the germline ends. The CDR3 loop spans 13 amino acids. CDR3 bases: TGTGCCTGCCAAGAGGGGGGGGATGAAAAACTGTTTTTT. This codes for CACQEGGDEKLFF.

The gene calls are TRBV7-9 and TRBJ2-2; D not resolved. Germline CDR1 reads SEHNR; CDR2 reads FQNEAQ (reference sequence). The CDR3 is 12 amino acids. V lost 2 bases and J 10 bases, leaving 8 bases between the germline ends. CDR3 sequence reads: CASSLMGVELFF. CDR3 nucleotides: TGTGCCAGCAGCTTAATGGGCGTGGAGCTGTTTTTT.

The chain uses TRBV6-1 and TRBJ2-3; 9 bases agree with TRBD1. V dropped 5 bases and J dropped 6; count of bases not matched to a gene: 9. CDR3 length: 15 residues. The germline V gene encodes CDR1 MNHNS and CDR2 SASEGT. CDR3 region: CASSLRTGTGDTQYF. The DNA of the CDR3 is TGTGCCAGCAGTCTTCGGACAGGGACAGGGGATACGCAGTATTTT.

This sequence joins TRBV7-2 and TRBJ1-2; D not certain. Per the germline V gene, CDR1 is SGHTA and CDR2 is FQGNSA. The CDR3 has 13 residues. CDR3 loop: CVSGSGANYGYTF. The CDR3, as DNA: TGTGTCTCAGGCTCCGGTGCTAACTATGGCTACACCTTC.

The CDR3 loop is CSTGRSSYEQYF. CDR3 nucleotide sequence: TGTTCAACAGGCCGATCGTCCTACGAGCAGTACTTC. The chain links TRBV28 to TRBJ2-7, with D perhaps TRBD1 (5 bases). Germline CDR1 MDHEN, CDR2 SYDVKM. This CDR3 region has 12 residues.

V and J are TRBV9 and TRBJ1-1; no definite D call. Trimming took 4 bases from V and 5 from J, leaving 12 bases between them. CDR1 is SGDLS, CDR2 YYNGEE, per germline. The CDR3 spans 13 residues. CDR3 protein: CASSPYLRTEAFF. The CDR3 DNA reads TGTGCCAGCAGCCCGTACCTGCGTACTGAAGCTTTCTTT. Full variable domain (remainder filled in from reference TRBV9 and TRBJ1-1): DSGVTQTPKHLITATGQRVTLRCSPRSGDLSVYWYQQSLDQGLQFLIQYYNGEERAKGNILERFSAQQFPDLHSELNLSSLELGDSALYFCASSPYLRTEAFFGQGTRLTVV.

The genes are TRBV28 and TRBJ1-3; TRBD1 aligns across 7 bases. V shed 3 bases, J shed 14 bases, and the junction held 7 bases outside the gene matches. The CDR3 loop spans 12 amino acids. Germline V gene sequence: CDR1 MDHEN, CDR2 SYDVKM. This CDR3 reads CASSLAGQGVYF. The CDR3 coding sequence is TGTGCCAGCAGTTTGGCCGGGCAGGGGGTATATTTT.

V usage is TRBV30 and J usage is TRBJ1-5; maybe TRBD1 (6 bases). CDR1 and CDR2 from the germline V gene are GTSNPN and SVGIG (reference sequence). V lost 4 bases and J lost 7, with 17 bases in between. This CDR3 contains 14 residues. For the CDR3, the DNA is TGTGCCTGGACTATCTCGGGGGGGGCCCAGCCCCAGCATTTT. Residues: CAWTISGGAQPQHF.

The chain is built from TRBV11-3 and TRBJ2-7; 10 positions agree with TRBD1. Germline V gene data show CDR1 as SGHNT and CDR2 as YENEEA. CDR3 size: 16 residues. With V trimmed by 2 bases and J by 2 bases, 6 bases remained unmatched. For the CDR3, the DNA is TGTGCCAGCAGCTTACAATCCGGGACAGGGGCCTACGAGCAGTACTTC. Its protein is CASSLQSGTGAYEQYF.

CDR3 coding DNA: TGTGCCAGCAGCTCTGACAGGGATGGGGGTGAAGCTTTCTTT. It codes for CASSSDRDGGEAFF. This chain links TRBV5-5 with TRBJ1-1, with 7 bases matching TRBD1. This CDR3 is 14 amino acids long. From germline, CDR1 is SGHKS and CDR2 YYEKEE (reference sequence). Germline trimming cut 3 bases from V and 7 bases from J; bases unmatched to any gene: 9.

In nucleotides, the CDR3 is TGCGCCAGCAGCCGCGAATTAGAGCGGGGGGCCACCGGGGAGCTGTTTTTT. Its protein product is CASSRELERGATGELFF. The chain recombines TRBV4-3 with TRBJ2-2; TRBD2 agrees at 9 bases. V lost 4 bases, J lost 4 bases, and 10 bases stayed unmatched. The CDR3 covers 17 residues. The germline CDR1 and CDR2 sequences are LGHNA and YSLEER.

Written as DNA, the CDR3 is TGTGCCAGCAGCCTTGGGGGACTAGCGGACTTATACGAGCAGTACTTC. This codes for CASSLGGLADLYEQYF. This chain links TRBV13 with TRBJ2-7; 11 nucleotides line up with TRBD2. This CDR3 region has 16 residues. Germline V lookup: CDR1 PRHDT, CDR2 FYEKMQ (reference sequence). The ends lost 5 bases at V and 4 bases at J; junction bases unmatched: 10.

The rearrangement joins TRBV21-1 to TRBJ2-2; the table names TRBD1, a call not compared with the DNA. TRBV21-1 is a pseudogene. This CDR3 comprises 13 residues. CDR3 sequence reads: CASSRPYTGELFF. CDR3 nucleotide sequence: TGTGCCAGCAGCAGGCCCTACACCGGGGAGCTGTTTTTT.

The chain joins TRBV27 to TRBJ1-5, with D tentatively TRBD1 (5 bases). The V gene lost 2 bases and the J gene lost 5 bases, with 10 bases spanning the gap. The CDR3 length is 14 residues. CDR1 is MNHEY and CDR2 is SMNVEV in the germline V gene (reference sequence). CDR3 nucleotide sequence: TGTGCCAGCAGTTTAGGGGCTCAATATCAGCCCCAGCATTTT. Translated, it gives CASSLGAQYQPQHF.

The V gene is TRBV5-1, the J gene TRBJ2-3; D gene uncertain. V lost 3 bases and J 2 bases, leaving 10 bases between the germline ends. Looked up from germline, CDR1 is SGHRS and CDR2 is YFSETQ. The CDR3 contains 14 residues. Written as DNA, the CDR3 is TGCGCCAGCAGCTCCGGCGGCTACACAGATACGCAGTATTTT. The encoded protein is CASSSGGYTDTQYF.

The chain couples TRBV10-3 to TRBJ1-5, with D possibly TRBD1 on 6 matching bases. From germline, CDR1 is ENHRY and CDR2 SYGVKD. CDR3 size: 15 residues. V lost 5 bases to trimming and J lost 7 bases, with 18 bases between them. CDR3 nucleotide sequence: TGTGCCATCAGTTCCTCAGGGGTCTGGGGCCAGCCCCAGCATTTT. This gives the protein CAISSSGVWGQPQHF.

V and J are TRBV9 and TRBJ2-5, with D possibly TRBD2 on 5 matching bases. Trimming cost V 4 bases and J 2 bases, with 6 bases left between them. Germline assignment: CDR1 SGDLS and CDR2 YYNGEE. This CDR3 spans 12 amino acids. The CDR3 nucleotides are TGTGCCAGCAGCCGGACTCAAGAGACCCAGTACTTC. It is translated as CASSRTQETQYF. Variable domain in full (rest from reference TRBV9 and TRBJ2-5): DSGVTQTPKHLITATGQRVTLRCSPRSGDLSVYWYQQSLDQGLQFLIQYYNGEERAKGNILERFSAQQFPDLHSELNLSSLELGDSALYFCASSRTQETQYFGPGTRLLVL.